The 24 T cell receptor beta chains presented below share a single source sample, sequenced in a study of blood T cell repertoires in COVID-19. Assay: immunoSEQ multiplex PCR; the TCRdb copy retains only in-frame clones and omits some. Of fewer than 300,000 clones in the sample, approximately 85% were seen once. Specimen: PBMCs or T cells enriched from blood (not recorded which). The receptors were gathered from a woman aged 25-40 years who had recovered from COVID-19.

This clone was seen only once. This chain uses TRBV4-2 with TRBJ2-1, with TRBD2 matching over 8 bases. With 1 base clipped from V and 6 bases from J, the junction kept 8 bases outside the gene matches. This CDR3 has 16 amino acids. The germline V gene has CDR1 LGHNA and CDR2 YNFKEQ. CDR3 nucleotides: TGTGCCAGCAGCCAAGTGAAAACTAGCGGACCCAATGAGCAGTTCTTC. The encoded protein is CASSQVKTSGPNEQFF.

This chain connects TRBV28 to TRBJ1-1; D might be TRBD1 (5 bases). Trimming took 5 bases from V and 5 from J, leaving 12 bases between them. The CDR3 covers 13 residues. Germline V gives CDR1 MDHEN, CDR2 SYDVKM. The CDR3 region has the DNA TGTGCCAGCAGTCAAGGTCGGGGGACTGAAGCTTTCTTT. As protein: CASSQGRGTEAFF.

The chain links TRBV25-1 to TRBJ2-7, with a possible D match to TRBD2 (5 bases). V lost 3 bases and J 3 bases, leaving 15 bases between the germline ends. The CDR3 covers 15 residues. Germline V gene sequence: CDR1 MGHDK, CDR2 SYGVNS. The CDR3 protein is CASSEAGDWGYEQYF. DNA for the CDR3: TGTGCCAGCAGTGAGGCGGGTGATTGGGGCTACGAGCAGTACTTC.

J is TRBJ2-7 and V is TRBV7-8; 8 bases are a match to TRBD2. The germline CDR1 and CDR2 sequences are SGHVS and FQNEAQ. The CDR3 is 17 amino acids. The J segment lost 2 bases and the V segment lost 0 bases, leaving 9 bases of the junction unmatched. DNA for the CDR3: TGTGCCAGCAGCTTAGCGTACCAGCGGGAGCTTACCTACGAGCAGTACTTC. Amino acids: CASSLAYQRELTYEQYF. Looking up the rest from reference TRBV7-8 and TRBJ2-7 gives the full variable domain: GAGVSQSPRYKVAKRGQDVALRCDPISGHVSLFWYQQALGQGPEFLTYFQNEAQLDKSGLPSDRFFAERPEGSVSTLKIQRTQQEDSAVYLCASSLAYQRELTYEQYFGPGTRLTVT.

The CDR3 here is CASSYGALNQPQHF. The CDR3 DNA reads TGTGCCAGCAGTTACGGGGCTCTCAATCAGCCCCAGCATTTT. The gene calls are TRBV6-5 and TRBJ1-5, with TRBD1 as a possible D gene (5 bases). The CDR3 contains 14 residues. Germline values: CDR1 MNHEY, CDR2 SVGAGI. Trimming shortened V by 2 bases and J by 3 bases, and 8 bases separated the two germline ends.

CDR3 amino acids: CASSDAPGTGPTGELFF. The CDR3 DNA follows: TGCGCCAGCAGTGACGCCCCCGGGACAGGGCCCACCGGGGAGCTGTTTTTT. V gene TRBV10-1 combines with J gene TRBJ2-2; TRBD1 matches at 9 bases. Germline loops: CDR1 WNHNN, CDR2 SYGVQD (reference sequence). The V gene end was trimmed by 3 bases and the J gene end by 4 bases; junction bases not matched to a gene: 9. The CDR3 totals 17 residues.

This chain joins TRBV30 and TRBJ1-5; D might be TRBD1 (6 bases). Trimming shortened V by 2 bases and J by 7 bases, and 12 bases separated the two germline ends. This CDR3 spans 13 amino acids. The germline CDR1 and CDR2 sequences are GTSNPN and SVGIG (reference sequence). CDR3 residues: CAWSNRELQPQHF. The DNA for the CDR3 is TGTGCCTGGAGTAACAGGGAGTTGCAGCCCCAGCATTTT.

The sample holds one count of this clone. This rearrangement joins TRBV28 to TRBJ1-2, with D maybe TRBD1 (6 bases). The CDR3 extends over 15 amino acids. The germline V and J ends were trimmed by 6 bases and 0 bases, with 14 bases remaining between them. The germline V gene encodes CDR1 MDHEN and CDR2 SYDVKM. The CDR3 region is CASSSGAEANYGYTF. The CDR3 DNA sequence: TGTGCCAGCAGCTCAGGGGCGGAAGCTAACTATGGCTACACCTTC.

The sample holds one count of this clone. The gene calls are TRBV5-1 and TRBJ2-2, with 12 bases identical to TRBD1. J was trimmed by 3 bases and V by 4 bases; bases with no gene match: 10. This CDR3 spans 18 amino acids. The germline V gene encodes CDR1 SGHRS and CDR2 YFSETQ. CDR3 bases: TGCGCCAGCAGCCCCGCTGGGGACAGGGGGCTTGACACCGGGGAGCTGTTTTTT. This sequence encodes CASSPAGDRGLDTGELFF. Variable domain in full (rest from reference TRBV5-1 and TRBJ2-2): KAGVTQTPRYLIKTRGQQVTLSCSPISGHRSVSWYQQTPGQGLQFLFEYFSETQRNKGNFPGRFSGRQFSNSRSEMNVSTLELGDSALYLCASSPAGDRGLDTGELFFGEGSRLTVL.

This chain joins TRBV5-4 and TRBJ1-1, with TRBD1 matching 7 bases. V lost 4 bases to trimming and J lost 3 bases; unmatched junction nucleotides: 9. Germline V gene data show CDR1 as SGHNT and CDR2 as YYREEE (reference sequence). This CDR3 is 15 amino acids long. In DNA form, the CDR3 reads TGTGCCAGCAGCGAGAAAAGCACAGGGGACACTGAAGCTTTCTTT. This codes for CASSEKSTGDTEAFF.

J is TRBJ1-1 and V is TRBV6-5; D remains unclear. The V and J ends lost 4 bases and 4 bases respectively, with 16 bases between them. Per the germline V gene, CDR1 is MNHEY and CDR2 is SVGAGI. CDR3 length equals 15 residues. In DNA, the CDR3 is TGTGCCAGCAGTTGGGAGATGGGTCGGGGCACTGAAGCTTTCTTT. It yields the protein CASSWEMGRGTEAFF.

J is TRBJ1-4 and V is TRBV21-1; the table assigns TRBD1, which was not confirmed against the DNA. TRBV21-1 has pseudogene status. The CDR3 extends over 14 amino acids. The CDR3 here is CASSMDRVRQKLFF. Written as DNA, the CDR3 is TGTGCCAGCAGCATGGACAGAGTTCGTCAGAAACTGTTTTTT.

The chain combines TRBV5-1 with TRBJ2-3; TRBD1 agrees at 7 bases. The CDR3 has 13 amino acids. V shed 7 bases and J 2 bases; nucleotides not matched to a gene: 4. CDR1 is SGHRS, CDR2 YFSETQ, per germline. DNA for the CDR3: TGCGCCAGCCGGGACAGACACACAGATACGCAGTATTTT. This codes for CASRDRHTDTQYF.

Here the CDR3 DNA reads TGTGCCAGCAGTTTATGGGCCACCAGGGCTGGGGCCAACGTCCTGACTTTC. This sequence encodes CASSLWATRAGANVLTF. The chain employs TRBV27 and TRBJ2-6, with D tentatively TRBD1 (5 bases). This CDR3 has 17 residues. Trimming removed 1 base from V and 2 bases from J, with 12 bases in between. Germline V gene sequence: CDR1 MNHEY, CDR2 SMNVEV (reference sequence).

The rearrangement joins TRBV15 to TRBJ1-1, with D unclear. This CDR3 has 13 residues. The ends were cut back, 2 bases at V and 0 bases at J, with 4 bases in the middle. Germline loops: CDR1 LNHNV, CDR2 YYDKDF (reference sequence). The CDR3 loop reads CATSRTMNTEAFF. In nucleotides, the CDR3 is TGTGCCACCAGCAGAACAATGAACACTGAAGCTTTCTTT.

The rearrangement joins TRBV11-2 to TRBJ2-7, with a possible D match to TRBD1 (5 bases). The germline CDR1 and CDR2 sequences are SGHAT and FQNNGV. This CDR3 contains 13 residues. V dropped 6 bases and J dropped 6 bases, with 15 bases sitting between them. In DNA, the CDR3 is TGTGCCAGCAGTCCAGGGTTTAGGGGCGAGCAGTACTTC. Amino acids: CASSPGFRGEQYF.

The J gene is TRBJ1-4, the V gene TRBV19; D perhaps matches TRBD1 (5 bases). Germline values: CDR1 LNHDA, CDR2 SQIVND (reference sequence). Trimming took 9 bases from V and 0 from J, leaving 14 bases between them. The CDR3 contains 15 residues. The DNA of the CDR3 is TGTGCCAGCATGGAGAGACAGACAACTAATGAAAAACTGTTTTTT. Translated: CASMERQTTNEKLFF.

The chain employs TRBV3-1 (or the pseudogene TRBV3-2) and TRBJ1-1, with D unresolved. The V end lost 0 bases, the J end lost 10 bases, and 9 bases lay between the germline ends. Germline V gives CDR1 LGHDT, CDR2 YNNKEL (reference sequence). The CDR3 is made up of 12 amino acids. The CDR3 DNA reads TGTGCCAGCAGCCAAGAGAGCAGCGGAGCTTTCTTT. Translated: CASSQESSGAFF.

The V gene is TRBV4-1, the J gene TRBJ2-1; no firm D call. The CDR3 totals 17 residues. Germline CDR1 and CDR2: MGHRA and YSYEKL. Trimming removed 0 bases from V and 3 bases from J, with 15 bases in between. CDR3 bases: TGCGCCAGCAGCCAAGATCCCTTCCTAGTTCTCTACAATGAGCAGTTCTTC. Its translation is CASSQDPFLVLYNEQFF.

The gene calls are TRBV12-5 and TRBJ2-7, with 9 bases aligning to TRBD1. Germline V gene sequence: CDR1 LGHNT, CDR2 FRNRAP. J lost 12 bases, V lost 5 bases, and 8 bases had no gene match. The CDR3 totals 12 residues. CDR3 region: CASGPRTGELYF. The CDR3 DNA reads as TGTGCTAGTGGTCCCAGGACAGGGGAATTGTACTTC.

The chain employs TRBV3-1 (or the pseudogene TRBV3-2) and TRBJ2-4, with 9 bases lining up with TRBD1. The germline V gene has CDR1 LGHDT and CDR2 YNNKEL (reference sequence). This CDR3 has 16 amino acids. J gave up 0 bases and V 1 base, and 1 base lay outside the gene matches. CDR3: CASSQGTGVAKNIQYF. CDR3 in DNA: TGTGCCAGCAGCCAAGGGACAGGGGTAGCCAAAAACATTCAGTACTTC.

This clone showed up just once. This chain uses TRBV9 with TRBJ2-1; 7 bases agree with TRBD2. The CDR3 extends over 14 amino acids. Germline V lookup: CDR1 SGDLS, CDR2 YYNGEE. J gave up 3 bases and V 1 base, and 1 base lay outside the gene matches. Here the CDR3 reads CASSVSSGYNEQFF. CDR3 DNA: TGTGCCAGCAGCGTATCTAGCGGCTACAATGAGCAGTTCTTC.

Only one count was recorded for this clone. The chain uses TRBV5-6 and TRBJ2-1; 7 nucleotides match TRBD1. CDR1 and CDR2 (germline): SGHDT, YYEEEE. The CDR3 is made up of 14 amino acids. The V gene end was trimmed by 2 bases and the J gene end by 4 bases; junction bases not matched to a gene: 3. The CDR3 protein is CASSFGTEYNEQFF. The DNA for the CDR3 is TGTGCCAGCAGCTTCGGGACAGAATACAATGAGCAGTTCTTC.

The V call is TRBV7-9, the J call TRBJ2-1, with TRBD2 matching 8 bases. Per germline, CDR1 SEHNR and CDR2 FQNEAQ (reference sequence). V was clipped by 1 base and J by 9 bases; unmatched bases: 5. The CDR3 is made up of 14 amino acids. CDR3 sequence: CASSLVSGKSEQFF. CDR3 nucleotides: TGTGCCAGCAGCTTAGTTAGCGGGAAAAGTGAGCAGTTCTTC.